These 13 T cell receptor beta chains were all obtained from the same sample, sequenced in a study of CD4 T cell repertoires in COVID-19. Some clones are missing from TCRdb's copy, which holds only in-frame ones; the method was immunoSEQ multiplex PCR. This table holds about 75,000 clones, roughly 80% found once. The starting material was CD4+ T cells from peripheral blood, obtained after recovery from COVID-19. The receptors originated from a human donor who had COVID-19.

V gene TRBV2 combines with J gene TRBJ1-5; D is unresolved. Germline V lookup: CDR1 SNHLY, CDR2 FYNNEI. The CDR3 runs 13 residues. V was trimmed by 6 bases and J by 0 bases, leaving 6 bases between them. Here the CDR3 DNA reads TGTGCCAGCAGGCCAGATAGCAATCAGCCCCAGCATTTT. As protein: CASRPDSNQPQHF.

The rearrangement joins TRBV7-6 to TRBJ2-7; D may be TRBD2 (7 bases). The V gene's germline CDR1 is SGHVS and CDR2 FNYEAQ. The germline V and J ends were trimmed by 0 bases and 6 bases, with 15 bases remaining between them. The CDR3 is 15 amino acids. The CDR3 loop reads CASSLAPGGESEQYF. CDR3 nucleotides: TGTGCCAGCAGCTTAGCACCGGGGGGCGAGTCCGAGCAGTACTTC.

This chain uses TRBV2 with TRBJ2-3; 8 nucleotides match TRBD2. Germline CDR1 SNHLY, CDR2 FYNNEI. CDR3 length: 18 residues. After removal of 6 bases from V and 1 base from J, the junction contained 15 bases not matched to a gene. The CDR3 is CASRFPGLDARGTDTQYF. Written as DNA, the CDR3 is TGTGCCAGCAGATTTCCGGGACTAGACGCCAGGGGCACAGATACGCAGTATTTT.

The chain employs TRBV28 and TRBJ2-1; D unclear. The CDR3 sequence is 14 residues long. Deletions cut 7 bases from V and 6 bases from J, with 16 bases between. Looked up from germline, CDR1 is MDHEN and CDR2 is SYDVKM. As DNA, the CDR3 is TGTGCCAGCAATTTGTTGGCCTTAGGCAATGAGCAGTTCTTC. Translation: CASNLLALGNEQFF.

The gene calls are TRBV3-1 (or the pseudogene TRBV3-2) and TRBJ2-1, with 7 bases fitting TRBD2. The length of the CDR3 is 17 residues. CDR1 is LGHDT and CDR2 is YNNKEL in the germline V gene (reference sequence). J gave up 4 bases and V 1 base, and 10 bases lay outside the gene matches. CDR3: CASSQAPGRSEYNEQFF. The DNA of the CDR3 is TGTGCCAGCAGCCAAGCCCCCGGGAGGTCGGAGTACAATGAGCAGTTCTTC.

The rearrangement joins TRBV18 to TRBJ2-3; D gene unclear. This CDR3 contains 14 residues. CDR1 and CDR2 from the germline V gene are KGHSH and LQKENI. Trimming pared 1 base from V and 2 bases from J, leaving 7 bases between. CDR3 sequence (DNA): TGTGCCAGCTCACCACTGAGATTCACAGATACGCAGTATTTT. This codes for CASSPLRFTDTQYF.

This chain uses TRBV7-2 with TRBJ1-2, with 8 nucleotides matching TRBD1. J lost 2 bases, V lost 2 bases, and 4 bases had no gene match. The CDR3 totals 15 residues. CDR1 SGHTA and CDR2 FQGNSA come from the germline V gene. DNA for the CDR3: TGTGCCAGCAGCTTAATGGGACAGGCCAACTATGGCTACACCTTC. Translated, it gives CASSLMGQANYGYTF.

The gene calls are TRBV7-2 and TRBJ2-2; D might be TRBD2 (5 bases). This CDR3 is 17 amino acids long. V was shortened by 1 base and J by 1 base, with 13 bases between the two germline ends. The V gene's germline CDR1 is SGHTA and CDR2 FQGNSA. CDR3 residues: CASSLGGLGRNTGELFF. The CDR3 coding sequence is TGTGCCAGCAGCTTAGGAGGGCTAGGAAGGAACACCGGGGAGCTGTTTTTT.

The chain is built from TRBV6-5 and TRBJ2-4; no clear D gene. The V gene's germline CDR1 is MNHEY and CDR2 SVGAGI. This CDR3 comprises 14 residues. Trimming removed 4 bases from V and 3 bases from J, with 10 bases in between. CDR3 DNA sequence: TGTGCCAGCAGTTTTGTTGCGGACAAAAACATTCAGTACTTC. Its protein is CASSFVADKNIQYF.

V and J are TRBV10-1 and TRBJ1-1, with D tentatively TRBD1 (5 bases). V was pared by 0 bases and J by 1 base, with 6 bases between. This CDR3 is built from 14 residues. CDR1 WNHNN and CDR2 SYGVQD come from the germline V gene (reference sequence). The CDR3 DNA reads as TGCGCCAGCAGTGAGTCGAGGGGGAACACTGAAGCTTTCTTT. Its protein product is CASSESRGNTEAFF.

V usage is TRBV7-2 and J usage is TRBJ1-1, with D tentatively TRBD1 (6 bases). Trimming shortened V by 5 bases and J by 0 bases, and 10 bases separated the two germline ends. Germline CDR1 is SGHTA and CDR2 is FQGNSA. The CDR3 extends over 14 amino acids. The CDR3 sequence is CASSTQGLNTEAFF. In nucleotides, the CDR3 is TGTGCCAGCAGCACACAGGGTTTGAACACTGAAGCTTTCTTT.

This rearrangement joins TRBV5-1 to TRBJ1-3, with 9 bases identical to TRBD1. The CDR3 contains 15 residues. The trim removed 3 bases at V and 3 bases at J, leaving 4 bases unmatched. The germline V gene encodes CDR1 SGHRS and CDR2 YFSETQ. The CDR3 sequence is CASSSDRGIGNTIYF. The CDR3 DNA follows: TGCGCCAGCAGCTCGGACAGGGGTATTGGAAACACCATATATTTT.

V is TRBV6-5 and J is TRBJ2-3, with D hard to call. The V gene lost 5 bases and the J gene lost 6 bases, with 12 bases spanning the gap. This CDR3 contains 13 residues. Per the germline V gene, CDR1 is MNHEY and CDR2 is SVGAGI. The CDR3 loop reads CASSINPQDTQYF. Here the CDR3 DNA reads TGTGCCAGCAGTATAAACCCTCAGGATACGCAGTATTTT.